This T cell receptor beta chain was recovered during a study of blood T cell repertoires in COVID-19. This clone occurred a few times. Original data processing: Estimated nucleated cell counts came from reference gene primer amplification. Data came from immunoSEQ multiplex PCR; TCRdb stores just in-frame clones and leaves some out. That table gives V, J and clone size, and the DNA gave D and trimming. This repertoire shows over 70,000 clones, 75% to 90% found once; its top ten account for 15% to 20%. The CDR3 covers 14 residues. The germline V gene encodes CDR1 SGHKS and CDR2 YYEKEE (reference sequence). With 0 bases clipped from V and 8 bases from J, the junction kept 1 base outside the gene matches.

V gene TRBV5-5 combines with J gene TRBJ1-6, with 8 bases fitting TRBD1. The TCR comes from a woman over 75 with acute or convalescent COVID-19. The specimen was peripheral blood. CDR3 sequence (DNA): TGTGCCAGCAGCTTGGCAGGGGGCGATTCACCCCTCCACTTT. The encoded protein is CASSLAGGDSPLHF.